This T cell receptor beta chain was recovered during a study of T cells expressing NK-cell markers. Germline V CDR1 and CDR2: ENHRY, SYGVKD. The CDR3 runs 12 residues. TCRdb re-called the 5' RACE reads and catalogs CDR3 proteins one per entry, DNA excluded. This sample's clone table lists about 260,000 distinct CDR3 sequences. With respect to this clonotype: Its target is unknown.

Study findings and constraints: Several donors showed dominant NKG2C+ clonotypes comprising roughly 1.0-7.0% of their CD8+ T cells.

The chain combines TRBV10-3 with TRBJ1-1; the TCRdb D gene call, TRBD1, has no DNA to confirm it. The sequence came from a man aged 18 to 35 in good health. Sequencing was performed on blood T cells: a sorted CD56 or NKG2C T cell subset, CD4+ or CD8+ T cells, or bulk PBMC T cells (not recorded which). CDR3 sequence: CAGYRDNTEAFF.